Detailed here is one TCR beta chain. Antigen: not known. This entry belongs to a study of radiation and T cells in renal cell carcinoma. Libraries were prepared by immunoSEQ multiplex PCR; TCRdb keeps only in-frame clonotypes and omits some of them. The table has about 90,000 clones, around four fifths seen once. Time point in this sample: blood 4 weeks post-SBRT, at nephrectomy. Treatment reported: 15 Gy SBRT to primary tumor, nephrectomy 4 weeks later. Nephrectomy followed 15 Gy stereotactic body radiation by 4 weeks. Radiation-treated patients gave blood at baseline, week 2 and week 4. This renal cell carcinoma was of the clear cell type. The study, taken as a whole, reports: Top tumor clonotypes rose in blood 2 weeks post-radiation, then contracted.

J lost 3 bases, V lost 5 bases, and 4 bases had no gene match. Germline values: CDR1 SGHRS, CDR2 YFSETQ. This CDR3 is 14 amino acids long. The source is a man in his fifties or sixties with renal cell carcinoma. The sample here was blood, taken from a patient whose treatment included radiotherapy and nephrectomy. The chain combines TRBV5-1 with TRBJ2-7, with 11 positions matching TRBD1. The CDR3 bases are TGCGCCAGCAGTCCCGGGACAGGGGGCTACGAGCAGTACTTC. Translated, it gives CASSPGTGGYEQYF. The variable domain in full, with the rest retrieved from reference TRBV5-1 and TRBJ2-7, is KAGVTQTPRYLIKTRGQQVTLSCSPISGHRSVSWYQQTPGQGLQFLFEYFSETQRNKGNFPGRFSGRQFSNSRSEMNVSTLELGDSALYLCASSPGTGGYEQYFGPGTRLTVT.